These T cell receptor beta chains were read from a single sample in a study of T cell responses to AZD1222 COVID-19 vaccine. TCRdb's copy holds only in-frame clones and misses some; the assay was immunoSEQ multiplex PCR. The sample shows about 91,000 clones, more than 70% of them seen only once. The material was peripheral blood, obtained on day 0 of AZD1222 vaccination. Receptor source: an adult in good health. Both conserved end residues are part of each CDR3. The D gene is left open where the match is weak. Rows may omit the clone size; those that give it use once, few, many or a size class.

J: TRBJ1-1
V: TRBV6-5
size: .
D: .
DNA: TGTGCCAGCAGTTGGACTGCGATGAACACTGAAGCTTTCTTT
CDR3: CASSWTAMNTEAFF

J: TRBJ1-6
V: TRBV4-3
size: .
D: .
DNA: TGCGCCAGCAGCCAAGATTACAACAGCCTGATCTATAATTCACCCCTCCACTTT
CDR3: CASSQDYNSLIYNSPLHF

J: TRBJ1-2
V: TRBV19
size: once
D: .
DNA: TGTGCCAGTAGCGACCCCCGGGGCGCGAACTATGGCTACACCTTC
CDR3: CASSDPRGANYGYTF

J: TRBJ1-1
V: TRBV20-1
size: .
D: .
DNA: TGCAGTGCTAGAGGGGTGGCTTTCTTT
CDR3: CSARGVAFF

J: TRBJ2-7
V: TRBV15
size: .
D: TRBD1
DNA: TGTGCCATTGGAAGGGACAGCTCCTACGAGCAGTACTTC
CDR3: CAIGRDSSYEQYF

J: TRBJ2-1
V: TRBV10-1
size: once
D: TRBD2
DNA: TGCGCCAGCAGTGATCGTAGCGGGGGGGCCTACAATGAGCAGTTCTTC
CDR3: CASSDRSGGAYNEQFF

J: TRBJ1-4
V: TRBV2
size: .
D: .
DNA: TGTGCCAGCAGTGAAGGTGTTATTGCAACTAATGAAAAACTGTTTTTT
CDR3: CASSEGVIATNEKLFF

J: TRBJ1-6
V: TRBV5-3
size: .
D: TRBD1
DNA: TGTGCCAGAAGCTTGGAACAGGGGGATAGGTCCTATAATTCACCCCTCCACTTT
CDR3: CARSLEQGDRSYNSPLHF

J: TRBJ2-7
V: TRBV5-1
size: once
D: TRBD2
DNA: TGCGCCAGCAGCTTCCTGCCGGGACTAGCGGGGGTGGTGTACGAGCAGTACTTC
CDR3: CASSFLPGLAGVVYEQYF

J: TRBJ1-5
V: TRBV19
size: .
D: .
DNA: TGTGCCAGTATCACTACAGGGTCCAGCAATCAGCCCCAGCATTTT
CDR3: CASITTGSSNQPQHF

J: TRBJ1-3
V: TRBV5-1
size: .
D: .
DNA: TGCGCCAGCAGCTTGGCTACAGGATCTGGAAACACCATATATTTT
CDR3: CASSLATGSGNTIYF

J: TRBJ1-2
V: TRBV6-5
size: .
D: TRBD1
DNA: TGTGCCAGCAGTCCTACAGGGGTGATAGGCTACACCTTC
CDR3: CASSPTGVIGYTF

J: TRBJ1-2
V: TRBV27
size: .
D: .
DNA: TGTGCCAGCGCAACACAGGCAACCTATGGCTACACCTTC
CDR3: CASATQATYGYTF

J: TRBJ2-3
V: TRBV5-6
size: few
D: .
DNA: TGTGCCAGCAGCCCTGGAGTAGGGCAGGGAGCAGATACGCAGTATTTT
CDR3: CASSPGVGQGADTQYF

J: TRBJ2-7
V: TRBV7-2
size: .
D: TRBD2
DNA: TGTGCCAGCAGCTTAGTGGCGGGAGGGCCTTACGAGCAGTACTTC
CDR3: CASSLVAGGPYEQYF

J: TRBJ2-3
V: TRBV24-1
size: .
D: TRBD1
DNA: TGTGCCACCAGTGACCAGGACAGGGCGGGCACAGATACGCAGTATTTT
CDR3: CATSDQDRAGTDTQYF

J: TRBJ2-3
V: TRBV24-1
size: .
D: .
DNA: TGTGCCACCAGTGACTGGGGCGCAGATACGCAGTATTTT
CDR3: CATSDWGADTQYF

J: TRBJ2-2
V: TRBV7-2
size: .
D: TRBD1
DNA: TGTGCCAGCAGCCCCGGACAGGGGATCACCGGGGAGCTGTTTTTT
CDR3: CASSPGQGITGELFF

J: TRBJ2-3
V: TRBV6-5
size: .
D: .
DNA: TGTGCCAGCCAAACCAGGGATTTTAGCACAGATACGCAGTATTTT
CDR3: CASQTRDFSTDTQYF

J: TRBJ2-3
V: TRBV7-9
size: .
D: .
DNA: TGTGCCAGCAGATCAGTCGGTGGGGTTACGCAGTATTTT
CDR3: CASRSVGGVTQYF

J: TRBJ1-5
V: TRBV5-6
size: .
D: .
DNA: TGTGCCAGCAGCGCCGCGGGGGGCCTAAGCAATCAGCCCCAGCATTTT
CDR3: CASSAAGGLSNQPQHF

J: TRBJ2-5
V: TRBV7-2
size: few
D: .
DNA: TGTGCCAGCAGCTTCCAGGCCCGGCAGGAGGAGACCCAGTACTTC
CDR3: CASSFQARQEETQYF

J: TRBJ2-5
V: TRBV6-5
size: .
D: .
DNA: TGTGCCAGCAGTTACGGGTCCAGGAGCAAAGAGACCCAGTACTTC
CDR3: CASSYGSRSKETQYF

J: TRBJ2-5
V: TRBV19
size: .
D: .
DNA: TGTGCCAGTAGTATAGGGGATGGGGGGACCCAGTACTTC
CDR3: CASSIGDGGTQYF

J: TRBJ1-5
V: TRBV18
size: .
D: TRBD1
DNA: TGTGCCAGCTCACCAGGACAGGATCCAGCGGGTCAGCCCCAGCATTTT
CDR3: CASSPGQDPAGQPQHF

J: TRBJ2-7
V: TRBV5-1
size: .
D: TRBD2
DNA: TGCGCCAGCAGCTTTAGCGGGGGGCTCTCCTACGAGCAGTACTTC
CDR3: CASSFSGGLSYEQYF

J: TRBJ1-6
V: TRBV6-5
size: .
D: .
DNA: TGTGCCAGCAGTTACTCGACCGGGCCTAATAATTCACCCCTCCACTTT
CDR3: CASSYSTGPNNSPLHF

J: TRBJ1-6
V: TRBV5-1
size: .
D: TRBD1
DNA: TGCGCCAGCAGCTTACTGACAGGGCGAAATTCACCCCTCCACTTT
CDR3: CASSLLTGRNSPLHF

J: TRBJ2-1
V: TRBV28
size: .
D: .
DNA: TGTGCCAGCAGTTTATCGGGGCCTGAGCAGTTCTTC
CDR3: CASSLSGPEQFF

J: TRBJ1-1
V: TRBV19
size: .
D: TRBD1
DNA: TGTGCCAGTAGTCAGGGACAGGAGGATTTTAAAGCTTTCTTT
CDR3: CASSQGQEDFKAFF

J: TRBJ1-2
V: TRBV4-3
size: .
D: .
DNA: TGCGCCAGCAGCCCCGCCCGGGCGGGAAACTATGGCTACACCTTC
CDR3: CASSPARAGNYGYTF

J: TRBJ2-3
V: TRBV4-2
size: .
D: .
DNA: TGTGCCAGCAGCCAAGCGGCCACACCCCAGGATACGCAGTATTTT
CDR3: CASSQAATPQDTQYF

J: TRBJ1-1
V: TRBV7-3
size: .
D: .
DNA: TGTGCCAGCAGCTCTACGATGGGCATGAACACTGAAGCTTTCTTT
CDR3: CASSSTMGMNTEAFF

J: TRBJ2-3
V: TRBV12-3/TRBV12-4
size: .
D: .
DNA: TGTGCCAGCAGTCTGATCACAGATACGCAGTATTTT
CDR3: CASSLITDTQYF

J: TRBJ2-1
V: TRBV4-2
size: .
D: TRBD2
DNA: TGTGCCAGCAGCCCTACGTTAGCGGGCACGTACAATGAGCAGTTCTTC
CDR3: CASSPTLAGTYNEQFF

J: TRBJ1-4
V: TRBV7-9
size: .
D: .
DNA: TGTGCCAGCAGCGCCGAAGGGGTCCTGTTTTTT
CDR3: CASSAEGVLFF

J: TRBJ2-1
V: TRBV27
size: .
D: .
DNA: TGTGCCAGCAGTTTTGGGATCCGCTCCTACAATGAGCAGTTCTTC
CDR3: CASSFGIRSYNEQFF

J: TRBJ1-3
V: TRBV2
size: .
D: TRBD1
DNA: TGTGCCAGCACCCCGGACAGGGCTGGAAACACCATATATTTT
CDR3: CASTPDRAGNTIYF

J: TRBJ2-1
V: TRBV20-1
size: .
D: .
DNA: TGCAGTGCTAGTACCCGTCGAGGAGGGTACAATGAGCAGTTCTTC
CDR3: CSASTRRGGYNEQFF

J: TRBJ2-2
V: TRBV7-2
size: once
D: .
DNA: TGTGCCAGCAGCTTAGTGCCCAGGGTCACCGGGGAGCTGTTTTTT
CDR3: CASSLVPRVTGELFF

J: TRBJ1-2
V: TRBV9
size: .
D: .
DNA: TGTGCCAGCAGCGCCGGGGGGGACTATGGCTACACCTTC
CDR3: CASSAGGDYGYTF

J: TRBJ2-1
V: TRBV5-3
size: .
D: TRBD2
DNA: TGTGCCAGAAGCTCCCCCTTGGGGGGGAATGAGCAGTTCTTC
CDR3: CARSSPLGGNEQFF

J: TRBJ1-1
V: TRBV25-1
size: .
D: .
DNA: TGTGCCAGCAGCCCGGACAGACTGAACACTGAAGCTTTCTTT
CDR3: CASSPDRLNTEAFF

J: TRBJ1-3
V: TRBV4-1
size: .
D: TRBD1
DNA: TGCGCCAGCAGCCGCCAACAGGGGGCGATTTCAGGAAACACCATATATTTT
CDR3: CASSRQQGAISGNTIYF

J: TRBJ2-6
V: TRBV7-9
size: .
D: .
DNA: TGTGCCAGCAGCTTAAGACAGTGGAGCTCTGGGGCCAACGTCCTGACTTTC
CDR3: CASSLRQWSSGANVLTF